Listed here are 23 T cell receptor beta chains from one sample, sequenced in a study of technical replicates of blood from a few donors. Repertoires were generated with immunoSEQ multiplex PCR, while TCRdb's copy carries only in-frame clones and drops some. The data hold tens of thousands of clones, with around nine tenths observed a single time. Sequencing was performed on PBMCs. The receptors shown here come from a human donor in good health. Some clones in this sample may be carry-over from other donors' samples.

The rearrangement links TRBV6-1 to TRBJ1-2; 9 bases agree with TRBD1. V lost 7 bases and J lost 3; bases outside the gene matches: 3. The CDR3 is made up of 13 amino acids. Germline CDR1 is MNHNS and CDR2 is SASEGT. Here the CDR3 DNA reads TGTGCCAGCAAAGGACAGGGGTACTATGGCTACACCTTC. Encoded protein: CASKGQGYYGYTF.

The chain has TRBV7-9 and TRBJ2-7, with no clear D. Looked up from germline, CDR1 is SEHNR and CDR2 is FQNEAQ (reference sequence). The CDR3 length is 13 residues. V was pared by 0 bases and J by 2 bases, with 5 bases between. The CDR3 nucleotides are TGTGCCAGCAGCTTAGCACAGACCTACGAGCAGTACTTC. Its protein product is CASSLAQTYEQYF.

V usage is TRBV25-1 and J usage is TRBJ1-2; D is perhaps TRBD1 (5 bases). This CDR3 is built from 12 residues. In germline, CDR1 is MGHDK, CDR2 SYGVNS. Trimming stripped 6 bases from V and 7 bases from J, with 12 bases between. The CDR3 reads CASRQAVGGYTF. As DNA, the CDR3 is TGTGCCAGCAGACAGGCGGTTGGTGGCTACACCTTC.

The genes are TRBV19 and TRBJ2-7; 13 bases line up with TRBD2. V lost 3 bases to trimming and J lost 4 bases; unmatched junction nucleotides: 12. Germline V lookup: CDR1 LNHDA, CDR2 SQIVND (reference sequence). There are 18 residues in the CDR3. Here the CDR3 DNA reads TGTGCCAGTAGTATGCAGCGGACTAGCGGGAGCATGATTTACGAGCAGTACTTC. Encoded protein: CASSMQRTSGSMIYEQYF. Full variable domain (outside the CDR3, taken from reference TRBV19 and TRBJ2-7): DGGITQSPKYLFRKEGQNVTLSCEQNLNHDAMYWYRQDPGQGLRLIYYSQIVNDFQKGDIAEGYSVSREKKESFPLTVTSAQKNPTAFYLCASSMQRTSGSMIYEQYFGPGTRLTVT.

J is TRBJ1-3 and V is TRBV7-9; 7 bases line up with TRBD1. This CDR3 is built from 15 residues. V dropped 3 bases and J dropped 3; count of bases not matched to a gene: 5. CDR1 and CDR2 from the germline V gene are SEHNR and FQNEAQ (reference sequence). CDR3 protein: CASSFFRGNGNTIYF. CDR3 bases: TGTGCCAGCAGCTTTTTCAGGGGGAATGGAAACACCATATATTTT.

The chain carries TRBV28 and TRBJ2-1; 7 positions agree with TRBD1. This CDR3 has 12 amino acids. Trimming cost V 1 base and J 9 bases; bases outside gene matches: 0. Germline V gene lookup returns CDR1 MDHEN and CDR2 SYDVKM. In DNA, the CDR3 is TGTGCCAGCAGTTTATCAGGGGGTGAGCAGTTCTTC. Amino acids: CASSLSGGEQFF.

The chain has TRBV4-2 and TRBJ2-7; the match to TRBD1 covers 12 bases. The CDR3 is made up of 17 amino acids. Germline V gene lookup returns CDR1 LGHNA and CDR2 YNFKEQ. The V segment lost 0 bases and the J segment 5 bases; nucleotides outside the gene matches: 8. CDR3 sequence: CASSQEPGQGAQNEQYF. The CDR3 region has the DNA TGTGCCAGCAGCCAAGAACCGGGACAGGGGGCGCAGAACGAGCAGTACTTC.

This clone was counted a single time. CDR3 bases: TGTGCCATCAGTGAACACGAGGGTTACGAGCAGTACTTC. Its protein product is CAISEHEGYEQYF. The J gene is TRBJ2-7, the V gene TRBV10-3; a weak D match, TRBD2 (5 bases). The V end was cut by 3 bases, the J end by 4 bases, with 10 bases between. This CDR3 has 13 amino acids. Germline V gene sequence: CDR1 ENHRY, CDR2 SYGVKD.

CDR3 in DNA: TGTGCCAGCAGCCTCCTAGAGACCCAGTACTTC. The encoded protein is CASSLLETQYF. The chain uses TRBV7-9 and TRBJ2-5; unclear D gene. V was clipped by 5 bases and J by 4 bases, with 5 bases between them. CDR3 length equals 11 residues. In germline, CDR1 is SEHNR, CDR2 FQNEAQ (reference sequence).

The rearrangement joins TRBV5-1 to TRBJ1-1; D unresolved. CDR1 is SGHRS, CDR2 YFSETQ, per germline. The CDR3 sequence is 13 residues long. Trimming took off 0 bases at V and 3 bases at J, with 6 bases between the two ends. The CDR3 here is CASSLGRDTEAFF. CDR3 nucleotide sequence: TGCGCCAGCAGCTTGGGGAGGGACACTGAAGCTTTCTTT.

The rearrangement links TRBV9 to TRBJ1-3, with D maybe TRBD1 (5 bases). Trimming left V 4 bases short and J 2 bases short, with 19 bases between. The germline CDR1 and CDR2 sequences are SGDLS and YYNGEE. The CDR3 is 17 residues long. The CDR3 loop is CASSLDLGGAAGNTIYF. The DNA of the CDR3 is TGTGCCAGCAGCCTAGATCTCGGTGGGGCCGCTGGAAACACCATATATTTT.

This clone has a handful of counts. The chain links TRBV5-1 to TRBJ1-2; D not resolved. Trimming pared 4 bases from V and 8 bases from J, leaving 15 bases between. Germline assignment: CDR1 SGHRS and CDR2 YFSETQ. The length of the CDR3 is 13 residues. This CDR3 reads CASSPGSVWGYTF. CDR3 DNA: TGCGCCAGCAGCCCCGGGTCCGTGTGGGGCTACACCTTC.

CDR3 bases: TGCAGCGTTGGGGATGGGAGGTGTCCGGATCCCCGTAACAATCAGCCCCAGCATTTT. Translated, it gives CSVGDGRCPDPRNNQPQHF. V is TRBV29-1 and J is TRBJ1-5, with D unresolved. V was trimmed by 4 bases and J by 3 bases, leaving 28 bases between them. Germline CDR1 SQVTM, CDR2 ANQGSEA. The CDR3 covers 19 residues.

The gene calls are TRBV9 and TRBJ2-7; 14 bases line up with TRBD2. J was trimmed by 3 bases and V by 4 bases; bases with no gene match: 6. The CDR3 extends over 16 amino acids. Per germline, CDR1 SGDLS and CDR2 YYNGEE. The CDR3 reads CASSPRLAGGIYEQYF. The CDR3 nucleotides are TGTGCCAGCAGCCCCCGACTAGCGGGGGGGATCTACGAGCAGTACTTC.

This chain uses TRBV19 with TRBJ1-6, with 8 bases fitting TRBD1. Germline assignment: CDR1 LNHDA and CDR2 SQIVND (reference sequence). The CDR3 extends over 16 amino acids. Trimming removed 6 bases from V and 4 bases from J; junction bases left unmatched: 8. The CDR3 protein is CASSPGQGSYNSPLHF. CDR3 sequence (DNA): TGTGCCAGTAGCCCCGGACAGGGCTCTTATAATTCACCCCTCCACTTT.

This sequence joins TRBV14 and TRBJ2-6; no firm D call. This CDR3 is 16 amino acids long. Trimming shortened V by 3 bases and J by 1 base, and 10 bases separated the two germline ends. Germline CDR1 and CDR2: SGHDN and FVKESK. CDR3 sequence (DNA): TGTGCCAGCAGCCAGGTTCTGGCTTCTGGGGCCAACGTCCTGACTTTC. This translates into CASSQVLASGANVLTF. The variable domain in full, with the rest retrieved from reference TRBV14 and TRBJ2-6, is EAGVTQFPSHSVIEKGQTVTLRCDPISGHDNLYWYRRVMGKEIKFLLHFVKESKQDESGMPNNRFLAERTGGTYSTLKVQPAELEDSGVYFCASSQVLASGANVLTFGAGSRLTVL.

This chain uses TRBV6-4 with TRBJ2-2; 8 positions agree with TRBD2. J lost 3 bases, V lost 3 bases, and 0 bases had no gene match. This CDR3 has 14 amino acids. The germline CDR1 and CDR2 sequences are MRHNA and SNTAGT. The CDR3 DNA sequence: TGTGCCAGCAGTGAAGCGGGAGACACCGGGGAGCTGTTTTTT. It codes for CASSEAGDTGELFF.

The V and J genes are TRBV19 and TRBJ2-7; 10 bases fit TRBD2. The V segment lost 4 bases and the J segment 2 bases; nucleotides outside the gene matches: 5. The V gene's germline CDR1 is LNHDA and CDR2 SQIVND (reference sequence). This CDR3 spans 15 amino acids. CDR3 sequence reads: CASSNAGLATYEQYF. For the CDR3, the DNA is TGTGCCAGTAGTAACGCGGGACTAGCGACCTACGAGCAGTACTTC. Full variable domain (rest looked up from reference TRBV19 and TRBJ2-7): DGGITQSPKYLFRKEGQNVTLSCEQNLNHDAMYWYRQDPGQGLRLIYYSQIVNDFQKGDIAEGYSVSREKKESFPLTVTSAQKNPTAFYLCASSNAGLATYEQYFGPGTRLTVT.

The chain uses TRBV5-4 and TRBJ1-4; TRBD1 is a possible D gene (6 bases). Germline V gene lookup returns CDR1 SGHNT and CDR2 YYREEE (reference sequence). The V end lost 0 bases, the J end lost 4 bases, and 10 bases lay between the germline ends. This CDR3 is built from 15 residues. The CDR3 DNA is TGTGCCAGCAGCTTGGCTCAGGGGAGTAATGAAAAACTGTTTTTT. As protein: CASSLAQGSNEKLFF.

The rearrangement uses TRBV14 and TRBJ2-7, with D possibly TRBD2 on 6 matching bases. This CDR3 has 16 amino acids. Germline loops: CDR1 SGHDN, CDR2 FVKESK. The V end lost 2 bases, the J end lost 0 bases, and 14 bases lay between the germline ends. CDR3 region: CASSQYRGSSSYEQYF. CDR3 bases: TGTGCCAGCAGCCAATACCGGGGGTCAAGCTCCTACGAGCAGTACTTC. Variable domain in full (rest from reference TRBV14 and TRBJ2-7): EAGVTQFPSHSVIEKGQTVTLRCDPISGHDNLYWYRRVMGKEIKFLLHFVKESKQDESGMPNNRFLAERTGGTYSTLKVQPAELEDSGVYFCASSQYRGSSSYEQYFGPGTRLTVT.

This chain links TRBV5-1 with TRBJ2-1; 8 nucleotides line up with TRBD2. With V trimmed by 7 bases and J by 1 base, 7 bases remained unmatched. Germline assignment: CDR1 SGHRS and CDR2 YFSETQ. The CDR3 covers 15 residues. The CDR3 is CASVRSGGSYNEQFF. CDR3 DNA: TGCGCCAGCGTACGGTCGGGAGGGTCCTACAATGAGCAGTTCTTC.

This rearrangement joins TRBV9 to TRBJ2-2; unclear D gene. V was pared by 0 bases and J by 6 bases, with 6 bases between. Germline V gene lookup returns CDR1 SGDLS and CDR2 YYNGEE. The CDR3 has 13 amino acids. For the CDR3, the DNA is TGTGCCAGCAGCGTAGCTCGGGCCGGGGAGCTGTTTTTT. The encoded protein is CASSVARAGELFF.

V usage is TRBV7-9 and J usage is TRBJ2-5; 9 nucleotides agree with TRBD1. The V segment lost 2 bases and the J segment 5 bases; nucleotides outside the gene matches: 6. This CDR3 has 15 amino acids. Germline V gene sequence: CDR1 SEHNR, CDR2 FQNEAQ (reference sequence). The CDR3 DNA is TGTGCCAGCAGCTTACAGGGACAGGGATGGGAGACCCAGTACTTC. Translated: CASSLQGQGWETQYF.